The rows below give T cell receptor beta chains drawn from one sample of a study of identical twins. MiXCR, run by TCRdb on the 5' RACE reads, gives a single entry per CDR3 protein. Of roughly 1,500,000 distinct CDR3 sequences detected, roughly a third appear once; the ten largest clones hold over 0.25%. Sequenced material: cord blood. These receptors were taken from a newborn girl in good health. Both conserved end residues are part of each CDR3.

>TRBV7-9
CASSPWTGGLNSPLHF
>TRBV9
CASSVSIRYRETQYF
>TRBV20-1
CSAGAGVTYEQYF
>TRBV6-1
CASSPRDRELLGYGYTF
>TRBV20-1
CSAQTIEYYEQYF
>TRBV10-3
CAISESIGAVTDTQYF
>TRBV15
CATSGGLSNTGELFF
>TRBV4-1
CASSQYGRAPYEQYF
>TRBV5-6
CASGLRGRRTEAFF
>TRBV15
CATSFRGLSKNIQYF
>TRBV6-1
CASSEVREVQETQYF
>TRBV15
CATSRGTGHNSPLHF
>TRBV20-1
CSARVRHTEQYF
>TRBV28
CASSPRQHWDNQPQHF
>TRBV5-1
CASSLLPTSMSYNEQFF
>TRBV29-1
CSVQGAEGQPQHF
>TRBV5-1
CASSLGTHSGSPAEQYF
>TRBV7-9
CASSFGSARAYERYF
>TRBV18
CASSAGVKETQYF
>TRBV7-8
CASSLGTSGRLGQETQYF
>TRBV12-3/TRBV12-4
CASSLSPGLAGIYEQYF
>TRBV5-5
CASSPRGPSPPDTQYF
>TRBV4-2
CASSHPGTGSTDTQYF
>TRBV6-5
CASGPEGGSYNSPLHF
>TRBV24-1
CATCKGQSSYNEQFF
>TRBV9
CASTLQGTYEQYF
>TRBV11-1
CASSLGRGRYYEQYF
>TRBV4-2
CASSQDPLAGDYNEQFF
>TRBV28
CASSLATVFNQPQHF
>TRBV5-1
CASGLGTGTGTEAFF
>TRBV6-6
CASSPPANKGEKLFF
>TRBV20-1
CSAPPPSGSSYNEQFF
>TRBV30
CAWGTGGNTEAFF
>TRBV6-2/TRBV6-3
CASSPGHGSTYNEQFF
>TRBV29-1
CSVPAGDPRGYGYTF
>TRBV28
CASSFFGRDSYEQYF
>TRBV28
CASRMGGYTF
>TRBV6-6
CASSAGRRGVDTGELFF
>TRBV7-4
CASSLDVDRENTEAFF
>TRBV20-1
CSARGGDFTDTQYF
>TRBV7-9
CASSTPRGRSTDTQYF
>TRBV6-5
CASSYLRVTSSYEQYF